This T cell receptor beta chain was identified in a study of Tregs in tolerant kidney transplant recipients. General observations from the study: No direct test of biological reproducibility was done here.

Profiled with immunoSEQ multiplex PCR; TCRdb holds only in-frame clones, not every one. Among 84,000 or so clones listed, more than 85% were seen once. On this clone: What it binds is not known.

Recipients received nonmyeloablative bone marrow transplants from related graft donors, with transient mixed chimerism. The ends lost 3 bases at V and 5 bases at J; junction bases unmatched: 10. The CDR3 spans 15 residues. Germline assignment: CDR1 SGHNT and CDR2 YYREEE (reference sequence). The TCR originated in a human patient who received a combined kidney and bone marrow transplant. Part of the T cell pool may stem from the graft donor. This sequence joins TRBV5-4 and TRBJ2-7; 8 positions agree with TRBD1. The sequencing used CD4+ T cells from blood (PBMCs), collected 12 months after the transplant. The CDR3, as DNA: TGTGCCAGCAGCTCCCGGGACAGGTCTGACGACGAGCAGTACTTC. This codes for CASSSRDRSDDEQYF.